This T cell receptor (beta chain) was recorded in a study of cytomegalovirus exposure and HLA in healthy donors (dated by TCRdb to about 2017). Background on the whole study: According to an earlier analysis of 450 to 650 of the donors, about 180 million T cells yielded over 100 million unique TCR beta sequences and about 300 Gb of sequence data. Among roughly 400 genotyped donors of the cohort, an average of approximately 230,000 unique TCR beta nucleotide sequences were sequenced per donor, around 20% of them non-productive. Of the 300 to 500 genotyped donors, roughly 80% were placed in the genetic ancestry cluster associated with self-reported Caucasian donors. The study was designed to test whether signatures of past pathogen exposure could be identified by cataloging public T cell receptors. To predict cytomegalovirus infection status, the study brought together high-throughput TCR immunosequencing, statistical association of individual TCRs with disease status, and machine learning. The study used immunosequencing to profile the T cell repertoires of 666 subjects and linked those repertoires to cytomegalovirus serostatus. In an earlier analysis of more than 550 of the donors, high-throughput TCR beta sequencing was used to judge whether each TCR beta V gene segment behaved as functional or pseudogenic. A later genetic analysis took genome-wide SNP genotypes for about 65% of the 666 donors and used that subset as a discovery cohort. A later analysis re-examined previously published TCR beta repertoires from 610 or so donors and added high-resolution HLA genotyping to investigate patterns of TCR occurrence. Typing coverage varied by locus: 629-630 donors for A, B, C, DRB1 and DQB1; roughly 510 for DQA1; nearly 610 for DPA1; roughly 450 for DPB1. Rather than using new phenotypic data, the later analysis identified candidate immune exposures from TCR beta sequences and from how often those sequences occurred across donors. HLA typing covered class I and class II loci at four-digit resolution. Every repertoire in the discovery cohort had been generated on one and the same sequencing platform. Along with the roughly 700-subject first cohort, a separate validation cohort of over 90 different subjects was used. Donor age, sex, ethnicity and CMV serostatus were collected together with the repertoire data. Because of strong linkage in the cohort, roughly five DR-DQ haplotypes were treated as single units for association and clustering. An early release covering about 600 HLA-typed donors comprised roughly 300 gigabases of sequencing data and approximately 80 million unique TCR sequences. The paper as a whole reports these results and caveats: In this cohort, only TCR beta chains were sequenced, and detectable features were limited by the absence of alpha or paired-chain data. Some IMGT-functional V segments, including TRBV6-2 and TRBV6-3, could not be told apart with the 87-base-pair reads, so those segments were excluded. When HLA alleles, especially DR and DQ, strongly co-occurred, TCR associations were difficult to assign to individual alleles. Because HLA typing was unavailable for some donors at each locus, only the typed subset was used in association tests. A further reported finding was that TCR beta sequences accurately predicted the HLA-A and HLA-B alleles for most subjects in the first cohort. Sequencing depth was assumed to be roughly uniform across donors in the presence/absence analyses, though that assumption may not hold. Linkage disequilibrium might explain the correlated functional status among segregating V segments, but an unknown experimental factor could not be excluded. A cluster of highly shared sequence variants was judged likely to be a technical artifact of the sequencing pipeline. In a later analysis, several top co-occurrence clusters were reported to appear linked to parvovirus B19, influenza, CMV and Epstein-Barr virus. According to a later analysis, TCR association rates differed among HLA loci, with DRB1 alleles showing the most associated TCRs and HLA-C alleles showing the fewest. Because counts were too low, approximately 15 rarely observed V segments, including chromosome 9 orphons, were excluded from the earlier analysis of under 650 of the donors. The only immune exposure information available for the cohort was CMV serostatus. In the study, 150 to 200 TCR beta chains were listed as associated with cytomegalovirus. The classifier was reported to diagnose cytomegalovirus status with high specificity and sensitivity in both the original and validation cohorts. A few of the identified cytomegalovirus-associated TCR beta chains were confirmed in vitro to be specific for cytomegalovirus antigens. Most TCR sequences were seen in very few donors, while some public TCRs were found in many individuals. At a false discovery rate of 0.05, a later analysis linked some 17,000 TCR beta sequences to specific HLA alleles. A later genetic analysis associated a missense DCLRE1C variant with V-gene and J-gene trimming of TCR beta chains, and an independent cohort replicated the association. An earlier analysis of approximately 540 of the donors showed that most TCR beta V segments appeared in productive rearrangements either about 87% or about 30% of the time, which broadly matched IMGT annotations. In a later genetic analysis, fewer N-insertions in productive TCRs were reported among donors in an Asian-associated ancestry cluster than the roughly 700-donor mean. It was suggested by the authors that the approach could potentially be generalized to other disease states and immunological phenotypes. Compared with equally common non-associated chains, HLA-associated TCR beta chains in a later analysis were more clonally expanded and had lower generation probabilities. In a later analysis, most CMV-associated TCR beta chains were found to appear HLA-restricted, with HLA associations seemingly driven largely by CMV exposure.

In total, roughly 710 healthy bone marrow donors made up the cohort. At the time of sampling, every cohort member was nominally healthy, though immune exposures that went unrecorded were likely present. The donor was CMV seronegative and belonged to the group of over 300 seronegative cohort members. A peripheral blood sample was provided by each donor, and peripheral blood mononuclear cells were used for TCR beta sequencing. Genomic DNA extraction from the blood cell samples was performed with the Qiagen DNeasy Blood Extraction Kit. Points on this clone: What antigen it recognizes has not been identified. Base-call qualities are not available, and no considerably larger clone is one nucleotide away.

Library preparation employed the immunoSEQ multiplex PCR assay. For the multiplex PCR, a mixture combining 60 forward primers for TCR Vbeta segments and 13 reverse primers for TCR Jbeta segments was used. The CDR3 region of rearranged TCR beta genes was amplified from genomic DNA with a multiplex PCR assay. The Illumina HiSeq System was used to sequence the amplified TCR beta libraries as 87-base-pair reads. The source study handled its data this way. A later analysis counted about 80 million unique TCR beta chains across the 550 to 700 repertoires, and some 11 million of these chains were shared by at least two donors. To remove PCR and sequencing errors, raw reads were error-corrected and collapsed into unique sequences using a nearest-neighbor algorithm that merged closely related sequences. Alignment of CDR3 sequences to IMGT reference sequences was used to assign V, D and J gene segments. For a sequence to be retained, a match of at least six nucleotides to both a V gene segment and a J gene segment was required. A rearrangement counted as productive if the CDR3 had no stop codons and remained in frame with V and J, and every other rearrangement counted as non-productive. Following IMGT convention, CDR3 was defined as the stretch from the second conserved V-encoded cysteine up to the conserved J-encoded phenylalanine. In an earlier analysis of 500 to 650 of the donors, sequences lacking an unambiguous match to a single V gene segment were excluded. An earlier analysis of approximately 590 of the donors called V segments functional above 56.7% productive rearrangements and segregating when the between-donor standard deviation exceeded 5%. A statistical classification framework was built for diagnosing cytomegalovirus status from the catalog of TCR beta chain sequences. V and J gene assignment, in a later analysis, came from comparing TCR nucleotide sequences with IMGT/GENE-DB human TR gene sequences. In a later analysis, CDR3 sequences and most-parsimonious VDJ recombination scenarios were assigned using the TCRdist pipeline. A later analysis defined each TCR beta chain by its CDR3 amino acid sequence plus V-gene family, and excluded reads lacking a unique V-gene family. To address suspected cross-contamination and a sequencing artifact, a later analysis removed around 600 highly shared, low-generation-probability nucleotide sequences. In a later analysis, a clonal expansion index for each public chain was calculated from normalized within-repertoire ranks of inferred template counts. A later analysis computed generation probabilities with a VDJ recombination model fitted to out-of-frame rearrangements, and checked the results against IGoR. In a later analysis, hypergeometric tests were used to score TCR-TCR, TCR-HLA and TCR-CMV co-occurrence, with a repertoire-size bias correction applied to TCR pairs. False discovery rates were estimated in a later analysis by permuting HLA or CMV assignments 20 times. In a later analysis, co-occurring TCRs were grouped with DBSCAN, and TCRdist sequence similarity was added when clustering was performed within HLA-allele-positive subsets. Repertoires with fewer than 30,000 or more than 120,000 public chains were left out of co-occurrence clustering, as were about 5 repertoires with anomalous nucleotide sharing. TCRdb mirrors the immuneACCESS table, restricted to in-frame sequences. Some clones are absent from its copies; in checked studies, under half trace to an unresolved V gene, and the reason for the others is unknown. V and J calls and clone size follow that table, whereas D and trimming were derived from the DNA. Within this sample are about 140,000 clones, with approximately 80% of them counted one time only. Less than 3% of the sample lies in the top ten.

The CDR1 and CDR2 encoded by the germline V gene are SQVTM and ANQGSEA. V and J are trimmed by 6 bases and 5 bases, and the gene matches miss 12 bases of the junction. The CDR3 has 14 amino acids, counting the end cysteine and phenylalanine. The only DNA kept is the CDR3, 42 bases in frame from the first base. This sequence was found in a man over 45 in good health and CMV-seronegative. The chain was built from TRBV29-1 and TRBJ2-5, with 7 central nucleotides matching TRBD2. The source material was PBMCs. The nucleotide sequence reads TGCAGCGTCGGAGCTACTAGCGATGGTGAGACCCAGTACTTC. Its protein product is CSVGATSDGETQYF.